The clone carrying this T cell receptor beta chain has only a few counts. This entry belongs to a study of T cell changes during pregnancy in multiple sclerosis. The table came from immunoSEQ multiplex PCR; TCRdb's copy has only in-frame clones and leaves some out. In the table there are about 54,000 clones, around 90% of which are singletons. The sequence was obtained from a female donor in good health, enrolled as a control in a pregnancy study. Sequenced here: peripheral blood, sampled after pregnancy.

The DNA for the CDR3 is TGTGCCATCAGTGATGGGAGGCGGGAGGGCCACGAGCAGTACTTC. Translated: CAISDGRREGHEQYF. The chain employs TRBV10-3 and TRBJ2-7; 9 bases fit TRBD2. V was pared by 3 bases and J by 5 bases, with 8 bases of the junction left unmatched. The CDR3 runs to 15 residues. Germline CDR1 and CDR2: ENHRY and SYGVKD.